This is a list of T cell receptor beta chains from one sample in a study of T cell repertoires in cytomegalovirus infection. One entry per CDR3 protein results from TCRdb running MiXCR on the reads. In the table there are around 770,000 distinct CDR3 sequences, 29% of which are singletons. Antigen specificity for these receptors is unknown. Here the sequenced sample was cultured CD8+ T cells from PBMCs, taken from culture after CMV antigen stimulation. The receptors here all came from a human donor in good health (CMV status not recorded). Some clones in this sample may be carry-over from other donors' samples. CDR3s include the opening cysteine and the closing phenylalanine or tryptophan. The order of the fields is CDR3 DNA, CDR3 protein, V gene, D gene, J gene, clone size. A D gene is named only where the DNA matches it firmly. Rows may omit the clone size; those that give it use once, few, many or a size class.

CDR3nt: TGTGCCAGCAGTGAACCTCTAGGGGGCTACAATGAGCAGTTCTTC
CDR3aa: CASSEPLGGYNEQFF
v_gene: TRBV2
d_gene: -
j_gene: TRBJ2-1
abundance: -

CDR3nt: TGTGCCAGCAGCTCAAGGGGTGGAGGCAATTCACCCCTCCACTTT
CDR3aa: CASSSRGGGNSPLHF
v_gene: TRBV7-9
d_gene: -
j_gene: TRBJ1-6
abundance: -

CDR3nt: TGCGCCAGCAGCCAGGGACAGGGGGCGGGTGGCTACACCTTC
CDR3aa: CASSQGQGAGGYTF
v_gene: TRBV4-1
d_gene: TRBD1
j_gene: TRBJ1-2
abundance: -

CDR3nt: TGCGCCAGCAGCCTCGGACAGATTGTAAACACTGAAGCTTTCTTT
CDR3aa: CASSLGQIVNTEAFF
v_gene: TRBV5-1
d_gene: -
j_gene: TRBJ1-1
abundance: many

CDR3nt: TGTGCCAGCAGCTTCGGTGACGAGGGCCGCTACACCTTC
CDR3aa: CASSFGDEGRYTF
v_gene: TRBV7-9
d_gene: -
j_gene: TRBJ1-2
abundance: -

CDR3nt: TGTGCCAGCTCACCATCCGGGACAGGGGGCTACGAGCAGTACTTC
CDR3aa: CASSPSGTGGYEQYF
v_gene: TRBV18
d_gene: TRBD1
j_gene: TRBJ2-7
abundance: once

CDR3nt: TGCAGTGCTAGATTTTCGACAGGGGGCTTGAGCTCCTACAATGAGCAGTTCTTC
CDR3aa: CSARFSTGGLSSYNEQFF
v_gene: TRBV20-1
d_gene: TRBD1
j_gene: TRBJ2-1
abundance: many

CDR3nt: TGTGCCAGCAGCCCACGAAGAAACACTGAAGCTTTCTTT
CDR3aa: CASSPRRNTEAFF
v_gene: TRBV7-6
d_gene: -
j_gene: TRBJ1-1
abundance: many

CDR3nt: TGCGCCAGCAGCTTCGAGGACGATTCCGGGGAGACCCAGTACTTC
CDR3aa: CASSFEDDSGETQYF
v_gene: TRBV5-1
d_gene: -
j_gene: TRBJ2-5
abundance: -

CDR3nt: TGTGCCAGCAGCCTCCTTGGACTAGCGGGGCATTACAATGAGCAGTTCTTC
CDR3aa: CASSLLGLAGHYNEQFF
v_gene: TRBV28
d_gene: TRBD2
j_gene: TRBJ2-1
abundance: -

CDR3nt: TGTGCCAGCAGCCCCCGACGGACTTTGGGGTTCTTT
CDR3aa: CASSPRRTLGFF
v_gene: TRBV28
d_gene: -
j_gene: TRBJ1-1
abundance: -

CDR3nt: TGTGCCAGCAGGTTAAGGGCCAGGGGTGAATCCTATAATTCACCCCTCCACTTT
CDR3aa: CASRLRARGESYNSPLHF
v_gene: TRBV6-8
d_gene: -
j_gene: TRBJ1-6
abundance: -

CDR3nt: TGTGCCAGCAGTTACCTAGCGGGGGCCTACAATGAGCAGTTCTTC
CDR3aa: CASSYLAGAYNEQFF
v_gene: TRBV6-2/TRBV6-3
d_gene: TRBD2
j_gene: TRBJ2-1
abundance: few

CDR3nt: TGTGCCAGCAGCATAACAGGGGCTAGCACAGATACGCAGTATTTT
CDR3aa: CASSITGASTDTQYF
v_gene: TRBV7-6
d_gene: TRBD1
j_gene: TRBJ2-3
abundance: many

CDR3nt: TGTGCCAGCAGTGGAGATAGGGGAACCTCGATAAACATTCAGTACTTC
CDR3aa: CASSGDRGTSINIQYF
v_gene: TRBV2
d_gene: -
j_gene: TRBJ2-4
abundance: -

CDR3nt: TGTGCCAGCAGTTTTATGGTCAGCCTCGCAGACCCCTACGAGCAGTACTTC
CDR3aa: CASSFMVSLADPYEQYF
v_gene: TRBV12-3/TRBV12-4
d_gene: -
j_gene: TRBJ2-7
abundance: -

CDR3nt: TGTGCCAGCAGCTTAGTTTGGCAGCCCGGGGGTTCACCCCTCCACTTT
CDR3aa: CASSLVWQPGGSPLHF
v_gene: TRBV7-2
d_gene: -
j_gene: TRBJ1-6
abundance: many

CDR3nt: TGCGCCAGCAGCCATCTCTGGGACACCTCCAACGTCCTGACTTTC
CDR3aa: CASSHLWDTSNVLTF
v_gene: TRBV4-3
d_gene: -
j_gene: TRBJ2-6
abundance: few

CDR3nt: TGTGCCAGCGGCCCACTAACCCCGGGTGGCACAGATACGCAGTATTTT
CDR3aa: CASGPLTPGGTDTQYF
v_gene: TRBV27
d_gene: -
j_gene: TRBJ2-3
abundance: few

CDR3nt: TGTGCCAGCAGCCAAGGACTAGCGGGGGGCCAAGAGACCCAGTACTTC
CDR3aa: CASSQGLAGGQETQYF
v_gene: TRBV12-3/TRBV12-4
d_gene: TRBD2
j_gene: TRBJ2-5
abundance: many

CDR3nt: TGCGCCAGCAGCCAAGATCTAGTGGCCCTCCACTTT
CDR3aa: CASSQDLVALHF
v_gene: TRBV4-1
d_gene: -
j_gene: TRBJ1-6
abundance: -

CDR3nt: TGTGCCAGCAGCTTAGGGTCCGTCAACCAGAATTCACCCCTCCACTTT
CDR3aa: CASSLGSVNQNSPLHF
v_gene: TRBV7-3
d_gene: -
j_gene: TRBJ1-6
abundance: -

CDR3nt: TGTGCCAGCAGTCTCTTCCATCCGAGGTCCGGGGAGCTGTTTTTT
CDR3aa: CASSLFHPRSGELFF
v_gene: TRBV27
d_gene: -
j_gene: TRBJ2-2
abundance: -

CDR3nt: TGCGCCAGCAGCCAAGATCTTGCCCCGGGACAGGGCAATCAGCCCCAGCATTTT
CDR3aa: CASSQDLAPGQGNQPQHF
v_gene: TRBV4-1
d_gene: TRBD1
j_gene: TRBJ1-5
abundance: once

CDR3nt: TGTGCCAGCAGTCAGGGGCCGTTTAATCAGCCCCAGCATTTT
CDR3aa: CASSQGPFNQPQHF
v_gene: TRBV6-4
d_gene: -
j_gene: TRBJ1-5
abundance: few

CDR3nt: TGTGCCAGCAGCTTAGGTGATCCGGGTTCACCCCTCCACTTT
CDR3aa: CASSLGDPGSPLHF
v_gene: TRBV7-6
d_gene: -
j_gene: TRBJ1-6
abundance: few

CDR3nt: TGTGCCAGCAGTGCACAGGGGAGTGGCAATGAGCAGTTCTTC
CDR3aa: CASSAQGSGNEQFF
v_gene: TRBV6-5
d_gene: TRBD1
j_gene: TRBJ2-1
abundance: few

CDR3nt: TGTGCCAGCAGATCGGGAACCGGGGGCGCGATCCATGAGCAGTTCTTC
CDR3aa: CASRSGTGGAIHEQFF
v_gene: TRBV6-1
d_gene: -
j_gene: TRBJ2-1
abundance: few

CDR3nt: TGTGCCAGCAGCTTGATACTACCAGAAGAGACCCAGTACTTC
CDR3aa: CASSLILPEETQYF
v_gene: TRBV7-9
d_gene: -
j_gene: TRBJ2-5
abundance: -

CDR3nt: TGTGCCAGCAGCCTCCGGGACAGGGGGCAGTCCTACGAGCAGTACTTC
CDR3aa: CASSLRDRGQSYEQYF
v_gene: TRBV7-9
d_gene: TRBD1
j_gene: TRBJ2-7
abundance: -

CDR3nt: TGTGCCAGCAGTTCGGGGCTCGGGGAGCTGTTTTTT
CDR3aa: CASSSGLGELFF
v_gene: TRBV27
d_gene: -
j_gene: TRBJ2-2
abundance: -

CDR3nt: TGTGCCAGCAGCGGACTAACAGAGACTTCTTCCTACGAGCAGTACTTC
CDR3aa: CASSGLTETSSYEQYF
v_gene: TRBV7-8
d_gene: -
j_gene: TRBJ2-7
abundance: many

CDR3nt: TGCGCCAGCAGCCAAGCCGACCCGGGGTTCAACGAGCAGTACTTC
CDR3aa: CASSQADPGFNEQYF
v_gene: TRBV4-1
d_gene: -
j_gene: TRBJ2-7
abundance: few

CDR3nt: TGTGCCAGCAAAAGGCGTCTAGCTGAAGAGACCCAGTACTTC
CDR3aa: CASKRRLAEETQYF
v_gene: TRBV6-1
d_gene: -
j_gene: TRBJ2-5
abundance: -

CDR3nt: TGTGCCAGCAGCCCCACCCCGGGGGCAGGTGGCTACACCTTC
CDR3aa: CASSPTPGAGGYTF
v_gene: TRBV5-5
d_gene: -
j_gene: TRBJ1-2
abundance: -

CDR3nt: TGTGCCAGCAGCTTAGCGTTTCCGAACACTGAAGCTTTCTTT
CDR3aa: CASSLAFPNTEAFF
v_gene: TRBV7-2
d_gene: -
j_gene: TRBJ1-1
abundance: few

CDR3nt: TGTGCTAGCAGCTTAGGACTAGCGGCACGGAATGAGCAGTTCTTC
CDR3aa: CASSLGLAARNEQFF
v_gene: TRBV7-7
d_gene: TRBD2
j_gene: TRBJ2-1
abundance: few

CDR3nt: TGTGCCAGCAGTTTGGACAGGGGGAATCATGGGAATCAGCCCCAGCATTTT
CDR3aa: CASSLDRGNHGNQPQHF
v_gene: TRBV6-1
d_gene: TRBD1
j_gene: TRBJ1-5
abundance: few

CDR3nt: TGCACCTTCGCGGACAGGGGGTTTGAGCCCCAGCATTTT
CDR3aa: CTFADRGFEPQHF
v_gene: TRBV29-1
d_gene: TRBD1
j_gene: TRBJ1-5
abundance: -